This T cell receptor beta chain was sequenced for a study of CD8+CD57+ T cells in acquired aplastic anemia. TCR beta VDJ and CDR3 profiling used genomic DNA as template. MiXCR was run by TCRdb on the reads, yielding one entry per CDR3 protein. The sample has about 40,000 distinct CDR3 sequences; over 55% are singletons. Selection for sequencing was limited to patients who had shown CD8+CD57+ cell expansion by flow cytometry. Germline CDR1 SQVTM, CDR2 ANQGSEA. V shed 7 bases and J 5 bases; nucleotides not matched to a gene: 5. The CDR3 totals 12 residues. The sample was sorted CD4+, CD8+, or CD8+CD57+ T cells (not recorded which) from PBMCs. The chain combines TRBV29-1 with TRBJ2-5; 9 nucleotides match TRBD1. This TCR came from a human donor with aplastic anemia. The CDR3 DNA follows: TGCAGCGCTGGGACAGGGATGGAGACCCAGTACTTC. This codes for CSAGTGMETQYF.